Listed below are T cell receptor beta chains from one sample, sequenced in a study of T cells in Graves' hyperthyroidism and ophthalmopathy. TCRdb analysed the multiplex PCR reads with MiXCR anew, one entry per CDR3 protein. Seen here are about 500,000 distinct CDR3 sequences, approximately 17% observed once, and the top ten hold under 20%. The sample consisted of blood. These receptors were collected from a woman aged 18 to 35 with Graves' ophthalmopathy. Both conserved end residues are part of each CDR3. A D gene is named only where the DNA matches it firmly. Where a row states a size, it is once, few, many or the class of an expanded clone; other rows omit it.

len	d_gene	abundance	j_gene	v_gene	CDR3aa	CDR3nt
16	.	many	TRBJ2-7	TRBV27	CASSFSALTSSYEQYF	TGTGCCAGCAGTTTTTCGGCACTCACGAGCTCCTACGAGCAGTACTTC
16	TRBD2	many	TRBJ2-2	TRBV11-3	CASSWTSGGNTGELFF	TGTGCCAGCAGCTGGACTAGCGGGGGGAACACCGGGGAGCTGTTTTTT
15	.	.	TRBJ2-7	TRBV19	CASSMEGSPYEKQYF	TGTGCCAGTAGTATGGAAGGCAGTCCCTACGAGAAGCAGTACTTC
15	TRBD2	many	TRBJ2-1	TRBV15	CATSRLRLAKNEQFF	TGTGCCACCAGCAGACTCAGACTAGCGAAGAATGAGCAGTTCTTC
14	.	many	TRBJ1-5	TRBV7-9	CASSLQGGNQPQHF	TGTGCCAGCAGTTTACAGGGCGGCAATCAGCCCCAGCATTTT
14	TRBD1	.	TRBJ1-2	TRBV27	CASSLTGGFYGYTF	TGTGCCAGCAGTCTCACAGGGGGTTTTTATGGCTACACCTTC
14	TRBD1	.	TRBJ1-1	TRBV28	CASTVRQGPIEAFF	TGTGCCAGCACGGTCAGACAGGGGCCTATTGAAGCTTTCTTT
15	.	many	TRBJ1-1	TRBV6-1	CASSEPSGGDTEAFF	TGTGCCAGCAGTGAGCCGTCAGGAGGAGACACTGAAGCTTTCTTT
18	TRBD2	many	TRBJ2-1	TRBV28	CARIGTSGRGALYNEQFF	TGTGCCAGGATAGGGACTAGCGGGAGGGGCGCCCTCTACAATGAGCAGTTCTTC
13	.	few	TRBJ1-6	TRBV7-6	CASSFSSESPLHF	TGTGCCAGCAGCTTCTCATCGGAATCACCCCTCCACTTT
17	.	few	TRBJ1-5	TRBV19	CASSIVPTGLPNQPQHF	TGTGCCAGTAGTATAGTTCCCACAGGGCTCCCCAATCAGCCCCAGCATTTT
18	TRBD1	.	TRBJ1-5	TRBV2	CASSTGTGLIYSNQPQHF	TGTGCCAGCAGTACCGGGACAGGGTTAATCTATAGCAATCAGCCCCAGCATTTT
14	.	.	TRBJ1-5	TRBV19	CASSSASPNQPQHF	TGTGCCAGTAGTTCCGCGTCACCCAATCAGCCCCAGCATTTT
17	.	.	TRBJ2-2	TRBV7-2	CASSLAGGDLNTGELFF	TGTGCCAGCAGCTTAGCAGGGGGGGACCTTAACACCGGGGAGCTGTTTTTT
14	TRBD2	many	TRBJ2-2	TRBV12-3/TRBV12-4	CASSTSANTGELFF	TGTGCCAGCAGTACTAGCGCGAACACCGGGGAGCTGTTTTTT
16	TRBD1	.	TRBJ1-2	TRBV20-1	CSARVEGQLFNYGYTF	TGCAGTGCTAGAGTGGAGGGACAGTTATTTAACTATGGCTACACCTTC
15	.	.	TRBJ2-6	TRBV18	CASSTNREGANVLTF	TGTGCCAGCTCAACTAACAGAGAGGGGGCCAACGTCCTGACTTTC
16	TRBD1	.	TRBJ2-2	TRBV20-1	CSASDPGQGLNGELFF	TGCAGTGCTAGTGATCCGGGACAGGGGCTTAACGGGGAGCTGTTTTTT
13	.	many	TRBJ2-1	TRBV20-1	CSATETSWDEQFF	TGCAGTGCTACAGAAACTAGCTGGGATGAGCAGTTCTTC
13	TRBD1	many	TRBJ1-1	TRBV20-1	CSARTGVVAEAFF	TGCAGTGCCCGGACAGGGGTCGTAGCTGAAGCTTTCTTT
17	.	many	TRBJ2-1	TRBV5-1	CASSWGWRSGSYNEQFF	TGCGCCAGCAGCTGGGGATGGCGGAGTGGGTCCTACAATGAGCAGTTCTTC
12	.	few	TRBJ2-7	TRBV28	CASSTLPGEQYF	TGTGCCAGCAGTACTCTACCTGGGGAGCAGTACTTC
11	.	few	TRBJ1-3	TRBV9	CASEGGNTIYF	TGTGCCAGCGAGGGGGGAAACACCATATATTTT
15	.	few	TRBJ1-3	TRBV5-6	CASSLDWGSGNTIYF	TGTGCCAGCAGCTTGGACTGGGGCTCTGGAAACACCATATATTTT
13	.	many	TRBJ2-3	TRBV6-4	CASSGGSTDTQYF	TGTGCCAGCAGTGGCGGGAGCACAGATACGCAGTATTTT
16	.	few	TRBJ2-5	TRBV4-3	CASSQDVARLQETQYF	TGCGCCAGCAGCCAAGATGTAGCGAGACTACAAGAGACCCAGTACTTC
13	TRBD1	many	TRBJ2-7	TRBV5-6	CASSSHRGHEQYF	TGTGCCAGCAGCTCTCACAGGGGCCACGAGCAGTACTTC
15	TRBD1	many	TRBJ2-1	TRBV7-7	CASSKGQGAGNEQFF	TGTGCTAGCAGCAAGGGACAGGGGGCGGGCAATGAGCAGTTCTTC
16	TRBD2	many	TRBJ2-7	TRBV2	CASSVSLAGGSYEQYF	TGTGCCAGCAGTGTAAGCTTAGCGGGGGGCTCCTACGAGCAGTACTTC
20	.	many	TRBJ2-6	TRBV27	CASSLWGVGSLESGANVLTF	TGTGCCAGCAGTTTATGGGGGGTAGGATCCCTCGAGTCTGGGGCCAACGTCCTGACTTTC
14	.	many	TRBJ2-7	TRBV7-9	CASSGPDSIYEQYF	TGTGCCAGCAGCGGTCCGGACAGCATCTACGAGCAGTACTTC
18	TRBD2	.	TRBJ2-2	TRBV12-3/TRBV12-4	CASSFSDGASGVTGELFF	TGTGCCAGCAGTTTCTCGGATGGGGCTAGCGGAGTGACCGGGGAGCTGTTTTTT
13	.	many	TRBJ1-2	TRBV20-1	CSAREDGNYGYTF	TGCAGTGCTAGAGAGGACGGTAACTATGGCTACACCTTC
13	.	many	TRBJ1-1	TRBV20-1	CSASIRDHTEAFF	TGCAGTGCTAGCATCAGGGATCACACTGAAGCTTTCTTT
16	.	few	TRBJ1-3	TRBV27	CASSLSYMSSGNTIYF	TGTGCCAGCAGTTTGTCATATATGTCCTCTGGAAACACCATATATTTT
14	.	few	TRBJ2-5	TRBV4-3	CASSFGVGEETQYF	TGCGCCAGCAGCTTTGGGGTCGGAGAAGAGACCCAGTACTTC
14	.	few	TRBJ1-4	TRBV20-1	CSATGAQGEEKLFF	TGCAGTGCTACTGGGGCACAGGGTGAAGAAAAACTGTTTTTT
15	.	many	TRBJ2-3	TRBV10-3	CAIGTSTSSTDTQYF	TGTGCCATCGGGACAAGTACTAGTAGCACAGATACGCAGTATTTT
13	.	many	TRBJ2-7	TRBV11-2	CASSLGEAYEQYF	TGTGCCAGCAGCTTAGGGGAGGCCTACGAGCAGTACTTC
17	TRBD1	.	TRBJ1-2	TRBV10-3	CAISVTEGDRRHYGYTF	TGTGCCATCAGTGTGACCGAAGGGGACAGAAGACACTATGGCTACACCTTC
15	.	few	TRBJ1-3	TRBV15	CATSRGVEAGNTIYF	TGTGCCACCAGCAGAGGGGTTGAGGCTGGAAACACCATATATTTT
20	TRBD2	many	TRBJ2-5	TRBV9	CASSGGWLELAGGPRETQYF	TGTGCCAGCAGCGGAGGCTGGTTGGAGTTAGCGGGAGGGCCACGAGAGACCCAGTACTTC
13	.	many	TRBJ1-5	TRBV5-5	CASSGFINQPQHF	TGTGCCAGCAGCGGTTTTATTAATCAGCCCCAGCATTTT
13	.	many	TRBJ1-2	TRBV30	CAWSLGHNYGYTF	TGTGCCTGGAGTCTCGGCCACAACTATGGCTACACCTTC
13	.	.	TRBJ2-7	TRBV27	CASEDREGYEQYF	TGTGCCAGCGAAGACAGGGAGGGCTACGAGCAGTACTTC
15	.	few	TRBJ2-1	TRBV27	CASSFTLRGYNEQFF	TGTGCCAGCAGTTTTACACTCAGGGGCTACAATGAGCAGTTCTTC
14	.	few	TRBJ2-5	TRBV5-1	CASSQELYQETQYF	TGCGCCAGCAGTCAGGAGTTGTACCAAGAGACCCAGTACTTC